This TCR beta chain was captured in a study of T cell responses to AZD1222 COVID-19 vaccine. Study outcomes and limitations: Donors, mostly white British, included more females; clonal diversity was possibly underestimated.

CDR3 size: 12 residues. The germline V gene encodes CDR1 MDHEN and CDR2 SYDVKM. V was clipped by 8 bases and J by 5 bases, with 12 bases between them. On this clone: Its cognate antigen is unknown.

Sequencing used immunoSEQ multiplex PCR; TCRdb keeps in-frame clones, though not all of them. The data contain about 92,000 clones, around 90% of them singletons. This specimen consisted of peripheral blood, obtained on day 0 of AZD1222 vaccination. V usage is TRBV28 and J usage is TRBJ2-5; TRBD1 might be the D (6 bases). This receptor was taken from an adult in good health. As DNA, the CDR3 is TGTGCCAGCGGGGGCGGTGGGGAGACCCAGTACTTC. The encoded protein is CASGGGGETQYF.